This T cell receptor delta chain was documented in a study of gamma-delta chains in newborns, infants, children. Turning to the study itself: Microbial exposure reportedly drives polyclonal innate γδ T cell expansion after birth.

TCRdb re-called the reads with CATT. The sample has about 1,200 delta-chain clones, approximately 2.8% seen once. This clone is large in the sample. The sequence derives from a child who was a newborn, infant or young child, either healthy, febrile or measles-vaccinated (not recorded which). The sequencing sample was made of blood.

The CDR3 sequence: CACDTVLGDRNTRQMFF. CDR3 nucleotides: TGTGCCTGTGACACCGTACTGGGGGACCGAAACACCCGACAGATGTTTTTC. The rearrangement links TRDV2 to TRDJ3; 9 nucleotides line up with TRDD3. This CDR3 is 17 amino acids long. Germline V lookup: CDR1 GEAIGNYY, CDR2 EKD. The ends lost 0 bases at V and 8 bases at J; junction bases unmatched: 7.